These 22 T cell receptor beta chains were all obtained from the same sample, sequenced in a study of tumor-infiltrating lymphocytes in primary liver carcinoma listed by TCRdb under 2017. Blood RNA was extracted from unsorted whole blood with TRIzol reagent; germline DNA came from the DNeasy Blood & Tissue kit. The instrument given in TCRdb is Illumina HiSeq 2500. TCRbeta-specific cDNA was reverse-transcribed from about 520 ng total RNA using a constant-region primer and ProtoScript II reverse transcriptase. The TCRbeta libraries were prepared through three rounds of nested multiplex PCR following a slightly modified ARM-PCR procedure. Each of the first two PCR rounds ran for approximately 10 cycles and used multiplex TRBV1-TRBV30 forward primers together with a Cbeta reverse primer. The public reads were reanalyzed by TCRdb: fastp trimming at Q25, MiXCR alignment, in-frame beta chains only. When rows share a CDR3 protein, they turn into one entry using the most common DNA and genes. Here the sample has 180,000 or so distinct CDR3 sequences; 60% occur a single time. The ten most abundant clones make up approximately 70% of the sample.

The sequenced sample was peripheral blood. Receptors originate from a man aged 35-49 years with primary liver carcinoma and hepatitis B virus infection.

A few counts support this clonotype. The chain has TRBV10-1 and TRBJ2-1, with D perhaps matching TRBD1 or TRBD2 (5 bases each). V was shortened by 6 bases and J by 8 bases, with 14 bases between the two germline ends. CDR1 and CDR2 from the germline V gene are WNHNN and SYGVQD (reference sequence). CDR3 length: 13 amino acids. This CDR3 reads CASSGALGDEQFF. DNA for the CDR3: TGCGCCAGCAGCGGGGCCCTAGGCGATGAGCAGTTCTTC.

This clonotype was observed at least ten times. The CDR3 loop reads CASSLGSGTAYEQYF. The CDR3 coding sequence is TGTGCCAGCAGCTTAGGATCTGGGACCGCCTACGAGCAGTACTTC. This chain connects TRBV11-3 to TRBJ2-7, with D perhaps given as TRBD1 or TRBD2 (5 bases each). Trimming removed 1 base from V and 2 bases from J, with 12 bases in between. CDR1 and CDR2 from the germline V gene are SGHNT and YENEEA. CDR3 size: 15 residues.

CDR3 sequence: CASSFGMDTQYF. The DNA of the CDR3 is TGTGCCAGCAGTTTCGGGATGGATACGCAGTATTTT. The J gene is TRBJ2-3, the V gene TRBV12-3 or TRBV12-4; D possibly corresponds to TRBD2 (5 bases). V was cut by 3 bases and J by 6 bases, with 7 bases left in between. This CDR3 is 12 amino acids long.

This clonotype was counted at least ten times. This chain connects TRBV4-1 to TRBJ2-2; D not resolved. CDR3 length equals 14 residues. Germline V CDR1 and CDR2: MGHRA, YSYEKL. With 0 bases removed from V and 6 bases from J, the gap between germline ends came to 8 bases. The CDR3 sequence: CASSQDSGAGELFF. In DNA, the CDR3 is TGCGCCAGCAGCCAAGACAGTGGGGCCGGGGAGCTGTTTTTT.

Regarding this clonotype: The junction differs from germline at one of its ends, possibly a read error. This rearrangement joins TRBV29-1 to TRBJ1-1, with TRBD1 identical over 7 bases. Germline CDR1 is SQVTM and CDR2 is ANQGSEA. CDR3 length: 13 amino acids. This chain's CDR3 is CSVMGQMNTESFF. Written as DNA, the CDR3 is TGCAGCGTCATGGGACAGATGAACACTGAATCTTTCTTT.

This clonotype was counted a few times. The DNA for the CDR3 is TGCGCCAGCAGCCCCCGTAGCGTCGGGAGGGGCACCGGGGAGCTGTTTTTT. This codes for CASSPRSVGRGTGELFF. The rearrangement links TRBV4-1 to TRBJ2-2; 8 nucleotides agree with TRBD2. The CDR3 has 17 amino acids. V dropped 4 bases and J dropped 4; count of bases not matched to a gene: 11. From germline, CDR1 is MGHRA and CDR2 YSYEKL.

The chain couples TRBV9 to TRBJ1-1, with D tentatively TRBD1 (5 bases). The germline gives CDR1 SGDLS, CDR2 YYNGEE. This CDR3 is 13 amino acids long. With 0 bases removed from V and 11 bases from J, the gap between germline ends came to 14 bases. CDR3 region: CASSVAWGTGAFF. CDR3 DNA: TGTGCCAGCAGCGTAGCGTGGGGGACGGGGGCTTTCTTT.

This clonotype has a handful of counts. V is TRBV6-5 and J is TRBJ1-3, with D unresolved. Per germline, CDR1 MNHEY and CDR2 SVGAGI. The CDR3 consists of 18 residues. The V gene lost 2 bases and the J gene lost 0 bases, with 17 bases spanning the gap. CDR3 loop: CASSYNRPFTTSGNTIYF. In DNA form, the CDR3 reads TGTGCCAGCAGTTACAACAGACCATTTACAACCTCTGGAAACACCATATATTTT.

CDR3 DNA sequence: TGTGCCAGCAGCTTGGATTGGCTGGGACTAGAGGTTCAGTACTTC. Translated, it gives CASSLDWLGLEVQYF. J is TRBJ2-4 and V is TRBV11-2; 8 bases are shared with TRBD2. The CDR3 runs to 15 residues. Germline V lookup: CDR1 SGHAT, CDR2 FQNNGV. J was trimmed by 11 bases and V by 3 bases; bases with no gene match: 12.

This clonotype came up once. V gene TRBV10-3 combines with J gene TRBJ2-3; 13 bases agree with TRBD2. From germline, CDR1 is ENHRY and CDR2 SYGVKD. This CDR3 has 16 residues. Unmatched junction bases numbered 7, after V lost 6 bases and J lost 4 bases. Here the CDR3 DNA reads TGTGCCATCAGAGGGACTAGCGGGATTTACGCAGATACGCAGTATTTT. It encodes CAIRGTSGIYADTQYF.

To note about this clonotype: The junction departs from the called germline gene at one end, perhaps through a read error. The chain combines TRBV7-8 with TRBJ2-7, with D uncertain. Per the germline V gene, CDR1 is SGHVS and CDR2 is FQNEAQ. This CDR3 is 14 amino acids long. The CDR3 here is CACSVEISSYVQYF. The DNA for the CDR3 is TGTGCCTGCAGCGTAGAGATAAGCTCCTACGTGCAGTACTTC.

As concerns this clonotype: A much more abundant neighbour one base away suggests this may be a read error. This chain connects TRBV12-3 or TRBV12-4 to TRBJ2-5; 7 nucleotides agree with TRBD2. The CDR3 extends over 15 amino acids. CDR3 sequence (DNA): TGTGCCAGCAGTTGGCCCGGGACTAATCAAGAGACCCTGTACTTC. This gives the protein CASSWPGTNQETLYF.

This clonotype was seen only a few times. The chain is built from TRBV6-1 and TRBJ1-1; maybe TRBD1 (5 bases). Trimming left V 1 base short and J 3 bases short, with 9 bases between. The CDR3 runs to 14 residues. Germline V gene sequence: CDR1 MNHNS, CDR2 SASEGT. CDR3 sequence reads: CASSEVGGYTEAFF. CDR3 nucleotides: TGTGCCAGCAGTGAAGTGGGGGGTTACACTGAAGCTTTCTTT.

The rearrangement uses TRBV4-1 and TRBJ1-5, with D possibly matching TRBD1 (6 bases). The V end was cut by 1 base, the J end by 2 bases, with 9 bases between. This CDR3 has 15 amino acids. From germline, CDR1 is MGHRA and CDR2 YSYEKL. Here the CDR3 DNA reads TGCGCCAGCAGCCAAGGACAGGCTGGCAATCAGCCCCAGCATTTT. Its protein product is CASSQGQAGNQPQHF.

Comments on this clonotype: A much larger clone sits a single nucleotide away, making a read error possible. CDR3 nucleotide sequence: TGTGCCAGCAGCTCTGGAAAGGGTGACCCCTACGAGCAGTACTTC. Amino acid sequence: CASSSGKGDPYEQYF. This chain connects TRBV6-5 to TRBJ2-7; D is ambiguous. Germline CDR1 and CDR2: MNHEY and SVGAGI. CDR3 length: 15 amino acids. Trimming shortened V by 6 bases and J by 2 bases, and 17 bases separated the two germline ends.

The rearrangement links TRBV13 to TRBJ1-2; tentatively, D is TRBD1 (6 bases). The germline V gene encodes CDR1 PRHDT and CDR2 FYEKMQ (reference sequence). The V gene lost 0 bases and the J gene lost 3 bases, with 11 bases spanning the gap. The length of the CDR3 is 15 residues. CDR3: CASSLGLRTDYGYTF. The CDR3 DNA reads as TGTGCCAGCAGCTTAGGCCTCCGGACAGACTATGGCTACACCTTC.

The chain uses TRBV19 and TRBJ2-1, with 7 positions matching TRBD1. V shed 6 bases, J shed 8 bases, and the junction held 7 bases outside the gene matches. This CDR3 region has 13 residues. CDR1 is LNHDA, CDR2 SQIVND, per germline (reference sequence). CDR3 bases: TGTGCCAGTAGCATCCGGACAGGCGATGAGCAGTTCTTC. Translated: CASSIRTGDEQFF.

This chain links TRBV6-1 with TRBJ2-5; 8 nucleotides match TRBD1. CDR1 and CDR2 (germline): MNHNS, SASEGT. Unmatched junction bases numbered 6, after V lost 4 bases and J lost 5 bases. This CDR3 is built from 14 residues. The CDR3 DNA is TGTGCCAGCAGTGGGACAGGGTCCCGGGAGACCCAGTACTTC. Residues: CASSGTGSRETQYF.

As concerns this clonotype: The CDR3 does not close with the conserved phenylalanine or tryptophan, likely indicating a read error. It is unclear where the CDR3 begins or ends on the DNA, so no DNA is shown, and the CDR3 is as TCRdb lists it. The gene calls are TRBV5-4 and TRBJ1-4. Germline CDR1 reads SGHNT; CDR2 reads YYREEE (reference sequence). The CDR3 totals 13 residues, both ends included. The CDR3 reads CASSFSRTGRLFL.

A note on this clonotype: This may come from a read error, since a much larger clone is one base off. This sequence joins TRBV12-3 or TRBV12-4 and TRBJ2-3; D uncertain. This CDR3 contains 14 residues. CDR3 sequence (DNA): TGTGTCAGCAGTTTAACAGCTAGCACAGATACGCAGTATTTT. Its protein is CVSSLTASTDTQYF.

The chain is built from TRBV14 and TRBJ2-3; D unresolved. V lost 4 bases to trimming and J lost 4 bases, with 12 bases between them. This CDR3 is 14 amino acids long. In germline, CDR1 is SGHDN, CDR2 FVKESK. CDR3 DNA: TGTGCCAGCAGCCGGGCCCCCGTGTCAGATACGCAGTATTTT. It encodes CASSRAPVSDTQYF.

This clonotype is a singleton in its sample. The CDR3 sequence is CASSPSVNTGELFF. The CDR3 DNA reads TGTGCCAGCAGCCCTAGCGTGAACACCGGGGAGCTGTTTTTT. The chain couples TRBV28 to TRBJ2-2; D is perhaps TRBD2 (6 bases). The CDR3 sequence is 14 residues long. Trimming cost V 6 bases and J 1 base, with 9 bases left between them. Looked up from germline, CDR1 is MDHEN and CDR2 is SYDVKM.